The clone carrying this T cell receptor beta chain appeared a single time. This sample stems from a study of blood T cell repertoires in COVID-19. Whole-study context: COVID-19 samples, acute and convalescent, were from the United States, Italy and Spain.

Profiling relied on immunoSEQ multiplex PCR, and the TCRdb table lists in-frame clones only, not all of them. The top ten hold less than 4.5% of the sample, which has 250,000 to 300,000 clones, 86% seen once. This receptor was taken from a man between 18 and 35 years old with active or convalescent COVID-19. Sequencing used peripheral blood.

In DNA, the CDR3 is TGTGCCAGCAGCGAATGGGACGGGGGCTATGGCTACACCTTC. Translating gives CASSEWDGGYGYTF. V is TRBV7-2 and J is TRBJ1-2; D perhaps matches TRBD1 (5 bases). Germline loops: CDR1 SGHTA, CDR2 FQGNSA. V dropped 5 bases and J dropped 4 bases, with 14 bases sitting between them. The CDR3 has 14 residues. Full variable domain (missing parts from reference TRBV7-2 and TRBJ1-2): GAGVSQSPSNKVTEKGKDVELRCDPISGHTALYWYRQSLGQGLEFLIYFQGNSAPDKSGLPSDRFSAERTGGSVSTLTIQRTQQEDSAVYLCASSEWDGGYGYTFGSGTRLTVV.